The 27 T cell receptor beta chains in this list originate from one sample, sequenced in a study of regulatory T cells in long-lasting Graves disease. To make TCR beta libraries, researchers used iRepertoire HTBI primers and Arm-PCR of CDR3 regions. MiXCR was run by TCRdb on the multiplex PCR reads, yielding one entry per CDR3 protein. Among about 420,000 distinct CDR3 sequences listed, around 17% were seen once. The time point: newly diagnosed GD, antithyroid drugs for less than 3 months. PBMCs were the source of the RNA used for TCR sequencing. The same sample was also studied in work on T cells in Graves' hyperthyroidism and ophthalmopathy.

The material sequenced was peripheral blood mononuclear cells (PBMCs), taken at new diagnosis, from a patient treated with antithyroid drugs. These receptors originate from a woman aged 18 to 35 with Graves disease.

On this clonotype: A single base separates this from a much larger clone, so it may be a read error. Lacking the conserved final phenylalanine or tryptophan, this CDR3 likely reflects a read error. The CDR3 nucleotides read TGTGCCAGCAATAAGGACAGGTGGACTGAAGCTTTCGTT. The encoded protein is CASNKDRWTEAFV. This chain joins TRBV12-3 or TRBV12-4 and TRBJ1-1; 7 bases fit TRBD1. V lost 7 bases and J lost 5; bases outside the gene matches: 7. The CDR3 length is 13 residues.

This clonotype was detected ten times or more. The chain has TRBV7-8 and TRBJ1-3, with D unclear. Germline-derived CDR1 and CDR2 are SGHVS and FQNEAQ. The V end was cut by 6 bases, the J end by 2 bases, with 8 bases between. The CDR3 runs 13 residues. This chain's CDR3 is CASRPSAGNTIYF. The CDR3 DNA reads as TGTGCCAGCAGACCCTCCGCTGGAAACACCATATATTTT.

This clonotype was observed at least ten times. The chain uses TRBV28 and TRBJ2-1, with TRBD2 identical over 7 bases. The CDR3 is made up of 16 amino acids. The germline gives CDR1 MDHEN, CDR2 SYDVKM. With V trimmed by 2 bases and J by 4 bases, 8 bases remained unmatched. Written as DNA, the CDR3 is TGTGCCAGCAGTTTAGGGCTAGCGGTGATTTACAATGAGCAGTTCTTC. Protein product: CASSLGLAVIYNEQFF.

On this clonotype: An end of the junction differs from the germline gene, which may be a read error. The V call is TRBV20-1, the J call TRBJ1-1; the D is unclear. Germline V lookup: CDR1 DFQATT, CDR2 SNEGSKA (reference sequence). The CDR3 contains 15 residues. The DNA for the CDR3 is TGCAGTGCTATCGGGATAGCCCAAGGTTACACTGAATCTTTCTTC. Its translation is CSAIGIAQGYTESFF.

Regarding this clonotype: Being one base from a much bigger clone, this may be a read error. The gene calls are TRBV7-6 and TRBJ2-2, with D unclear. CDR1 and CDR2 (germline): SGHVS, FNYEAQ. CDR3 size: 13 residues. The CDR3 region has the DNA TGTGTCAGCAGCCCACTTACTACCGGGGAGCTGTTTTTT. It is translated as CVSSPLTTGELFF.

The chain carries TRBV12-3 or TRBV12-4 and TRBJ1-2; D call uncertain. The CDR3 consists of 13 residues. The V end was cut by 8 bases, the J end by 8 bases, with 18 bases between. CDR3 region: CASDATEGYGYTF. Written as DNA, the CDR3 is TGTGCCAGCGACGCTACCGAGGGATACGGCTACACCTTC.

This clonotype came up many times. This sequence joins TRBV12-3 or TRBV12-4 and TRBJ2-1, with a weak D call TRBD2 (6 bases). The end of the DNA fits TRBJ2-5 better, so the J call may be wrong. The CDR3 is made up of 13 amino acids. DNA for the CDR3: TGTGCCAGCAGTTTCGGGGGACTTGAGACCCAGTACTTC. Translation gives CASSFGGLETQYF.

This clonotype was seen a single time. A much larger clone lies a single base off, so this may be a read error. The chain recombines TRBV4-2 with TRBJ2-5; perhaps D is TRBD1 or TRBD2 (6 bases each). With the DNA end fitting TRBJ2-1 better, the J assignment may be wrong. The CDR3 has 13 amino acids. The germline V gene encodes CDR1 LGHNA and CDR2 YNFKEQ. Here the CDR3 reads CASSEGGLEEQFF. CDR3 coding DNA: TGTGCCAGCAGCGAAGGGGGGCTCGAAGAGCAGTTCTTC.

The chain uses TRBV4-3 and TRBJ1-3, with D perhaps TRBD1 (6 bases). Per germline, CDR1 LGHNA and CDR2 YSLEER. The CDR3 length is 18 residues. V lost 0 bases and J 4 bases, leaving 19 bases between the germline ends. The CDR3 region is CASSQDIPRAGAGNTIYF. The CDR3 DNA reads TGCGCCAGCAGCCAAGATATCCCCCGCGCAGGGGCGGGAAACACCATATATTTT.

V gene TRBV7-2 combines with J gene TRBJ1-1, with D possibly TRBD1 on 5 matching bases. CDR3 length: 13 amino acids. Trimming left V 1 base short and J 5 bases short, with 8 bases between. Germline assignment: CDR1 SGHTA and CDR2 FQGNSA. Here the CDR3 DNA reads TGTGCCAGCAGCTTAGGGTGGGGGACTGAAGCTTTCTTT. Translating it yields CASSLGWGTEAFF. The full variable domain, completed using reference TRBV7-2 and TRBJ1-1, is GAGVSQSPSNKVTEKGKDVELRCDPISGHTALYWYRQSLGQGLEFLIYFQGNSAPDKSGLPSDRFSAERTGGSVSTLTIQRTQQEDSAVYLCASSLGWGTEAFFGQGTRLTVV.

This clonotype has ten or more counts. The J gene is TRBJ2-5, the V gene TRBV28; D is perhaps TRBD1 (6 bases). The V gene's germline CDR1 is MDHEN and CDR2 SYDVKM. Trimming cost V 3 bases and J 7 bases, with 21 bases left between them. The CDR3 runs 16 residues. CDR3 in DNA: TGTGCCAGCAGTTTCCTCCCCTCGACAGGAACGGGGACCCAGTACTTC. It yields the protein CASSFLPSTGTGTQYF.

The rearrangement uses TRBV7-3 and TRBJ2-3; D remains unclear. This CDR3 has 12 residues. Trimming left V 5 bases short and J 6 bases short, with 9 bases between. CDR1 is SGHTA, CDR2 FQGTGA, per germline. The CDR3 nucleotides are TGTGCCAGCAGCCTCACTGAGGATACGCAGTATTTT. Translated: CASSLTEDTQYF.

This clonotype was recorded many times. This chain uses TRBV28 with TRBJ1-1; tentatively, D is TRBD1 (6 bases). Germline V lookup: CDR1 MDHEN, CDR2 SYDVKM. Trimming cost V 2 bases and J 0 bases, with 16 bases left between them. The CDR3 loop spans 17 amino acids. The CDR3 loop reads CASSLGLGQILNTEAFF. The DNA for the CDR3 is TGTGCCAGCAGTTTAGGTCTTGGACAGATACTGAACACTGAAGCTTTCTTT.

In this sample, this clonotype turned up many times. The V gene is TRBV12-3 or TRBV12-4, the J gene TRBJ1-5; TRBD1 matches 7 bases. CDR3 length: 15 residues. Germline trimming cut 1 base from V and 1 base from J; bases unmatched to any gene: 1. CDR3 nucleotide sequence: TGTGCCAGCAGTTTAGGCAGGGGGAGCAATCAGCCCCAGCATTTT. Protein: CASSLGRGSNQPQHF.

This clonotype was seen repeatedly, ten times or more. In DNA form, the CDR3 reads TGTGCCAGCAGTTCCCCCGGGACCCAGCAAGGGGCCCAAAATCAGCCCCAGCATTTT. It translates to CASSSPGTQQGAQNQPQHF. The rearrangement uses TRBV6-5 and TRBJ1-5; D perhaps matches TRBD1 (5 bases). CDR3 length: 19 amino acids. Germline V CDR1 and CDR2: MNHEY, SVGAGI. Trimming cost V 4 bases and J 4 bases, with 26 bases left between them.

The DNA for the CDR3 is TGTGCCAGCTCCCCCATCCCCCTACTAGCGGGAATCTACGAGCAGTACTTC. Amino acid sequence: CASSPIPLLAGIYEQYF. V and J are TRBV18 and TRBJ2-7; 10 positions agree with TRBD2. CDR1 and CDR2 (germline): KGHSH, LQKENI. The CDR3 is made up of 17 amino acids. The J segment lost 3 bases and the V segment lost 6 bases, leaving 14 bases of the junction unmatched.

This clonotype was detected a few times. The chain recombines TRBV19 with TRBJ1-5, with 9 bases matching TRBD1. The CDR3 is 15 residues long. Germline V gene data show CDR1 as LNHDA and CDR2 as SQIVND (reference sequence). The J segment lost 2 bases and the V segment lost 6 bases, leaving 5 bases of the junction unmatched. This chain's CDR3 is CASRLGQGGNQPQHF. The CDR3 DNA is TGTGCCAGTAGACTGGGACAGGGAGGCAATCAGCCCCAGCATTTT.

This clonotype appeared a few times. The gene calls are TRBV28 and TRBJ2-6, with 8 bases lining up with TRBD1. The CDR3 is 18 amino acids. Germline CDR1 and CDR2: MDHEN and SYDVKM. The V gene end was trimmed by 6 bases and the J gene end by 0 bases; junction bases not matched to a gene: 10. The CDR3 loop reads CASSRRQGASSGANVLTF. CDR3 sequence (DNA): TGTGCCAGCAGCAGGAGGCAGGGGGCGAGCTCTGGGGCCAACGTCCTGACTTTC. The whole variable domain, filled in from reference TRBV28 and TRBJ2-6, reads DVKVTQSSRYLVKRTGEKVFLECVQDMDHENMFWYRQDPGLGLRLIYFSYDVKMKEKGDIPEGYSVSREKKERFSLILESASTNQTSMYLCASSRRQGASSGANVLTFGAGSRLTVL.

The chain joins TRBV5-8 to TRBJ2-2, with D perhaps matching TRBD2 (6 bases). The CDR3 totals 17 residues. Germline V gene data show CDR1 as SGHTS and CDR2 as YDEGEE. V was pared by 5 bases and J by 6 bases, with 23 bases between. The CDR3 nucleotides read TGTGCCAGCAGTGAGTGGCGGGGCGGGATAGCCGCCGGGGAGCTGTTTTTT. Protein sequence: CASSEWRGGIAAGELFF.

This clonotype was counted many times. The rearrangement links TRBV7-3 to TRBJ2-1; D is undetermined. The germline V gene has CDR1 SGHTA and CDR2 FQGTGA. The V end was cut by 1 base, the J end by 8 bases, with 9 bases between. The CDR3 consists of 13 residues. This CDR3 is CASSLNKGDEQFF. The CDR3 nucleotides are TGTGCCAGCAGCTTAAACAAGGGCGATGAGCAGTTCTTC.

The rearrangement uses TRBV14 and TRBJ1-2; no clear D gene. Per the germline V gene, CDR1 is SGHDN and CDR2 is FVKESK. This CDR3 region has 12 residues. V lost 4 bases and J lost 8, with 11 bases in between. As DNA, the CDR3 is TGTGCCAGCAGCCCAAGTTACGGCGGCTACACCTTC. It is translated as CASSPSYGGYTF.

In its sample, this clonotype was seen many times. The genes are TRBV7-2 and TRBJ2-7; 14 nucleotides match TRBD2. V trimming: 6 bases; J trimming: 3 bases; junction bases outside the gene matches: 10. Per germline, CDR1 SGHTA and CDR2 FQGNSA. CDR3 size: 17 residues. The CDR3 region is CASSLLPGLAGDYEQYF. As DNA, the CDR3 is TGTGCCAGCAGTTTGCTCCCGGGACTAGCGGGGGACTACGAGCAGTACTTC.

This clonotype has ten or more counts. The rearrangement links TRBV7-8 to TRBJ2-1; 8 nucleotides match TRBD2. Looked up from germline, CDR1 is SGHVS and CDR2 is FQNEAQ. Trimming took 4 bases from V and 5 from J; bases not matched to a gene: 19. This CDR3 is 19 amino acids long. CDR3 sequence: CASSSRAGLAGVTNNEQFF. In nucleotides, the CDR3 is TGTGCCAGCAGCTCCAGGGCTGGACTAGCAGGAGTTACAAACAATGAGCAGTTCTTC.

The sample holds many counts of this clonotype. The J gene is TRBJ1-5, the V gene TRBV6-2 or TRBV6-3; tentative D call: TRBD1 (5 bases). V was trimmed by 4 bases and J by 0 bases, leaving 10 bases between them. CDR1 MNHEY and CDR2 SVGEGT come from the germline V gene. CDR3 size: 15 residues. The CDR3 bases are TGTGCCAGCAGTTTCAATCAGGGTAGCAATCAGCCCCAGCATTTT. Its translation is CASSFNQGSNQPQHF.

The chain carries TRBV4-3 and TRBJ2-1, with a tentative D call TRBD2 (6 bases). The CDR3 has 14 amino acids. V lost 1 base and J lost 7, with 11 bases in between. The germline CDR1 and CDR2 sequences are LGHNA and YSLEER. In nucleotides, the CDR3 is TGCGCCAGCAGCCAAGGGGGTCTAGCGAATGAGCAGTTCTTC. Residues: CASSQGGLANEQFF.

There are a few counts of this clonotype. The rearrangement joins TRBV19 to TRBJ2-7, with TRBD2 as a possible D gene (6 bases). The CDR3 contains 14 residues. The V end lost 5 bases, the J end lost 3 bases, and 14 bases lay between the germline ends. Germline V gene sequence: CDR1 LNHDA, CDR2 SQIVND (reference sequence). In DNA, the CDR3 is TGTGCCAGTAGTGTCACCGGGACTGGCTACGAGCAGTACTTC. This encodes CASSVTGTGYEQYF.

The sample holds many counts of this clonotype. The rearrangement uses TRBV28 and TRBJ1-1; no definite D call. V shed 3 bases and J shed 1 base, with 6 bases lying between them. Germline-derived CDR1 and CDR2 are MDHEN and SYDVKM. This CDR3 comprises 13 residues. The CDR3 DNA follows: TGTGCCAGCAGTTTTTATGGGAACACTGAAGCTTTCTTT. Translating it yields CASSFYGNTEAFF.